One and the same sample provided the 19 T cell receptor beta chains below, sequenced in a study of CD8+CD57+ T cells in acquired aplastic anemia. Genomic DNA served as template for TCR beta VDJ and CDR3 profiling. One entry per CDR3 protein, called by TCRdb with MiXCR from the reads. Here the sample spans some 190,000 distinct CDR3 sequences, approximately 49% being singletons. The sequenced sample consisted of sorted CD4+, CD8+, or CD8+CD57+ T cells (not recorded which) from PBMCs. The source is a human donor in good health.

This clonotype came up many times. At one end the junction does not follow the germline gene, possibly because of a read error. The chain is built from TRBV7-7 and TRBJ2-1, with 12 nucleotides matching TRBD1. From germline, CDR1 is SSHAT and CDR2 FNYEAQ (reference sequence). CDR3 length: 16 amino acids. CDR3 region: CASSPQAGTGGYEQFF. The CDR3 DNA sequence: TGTGCTAGCAGCCCACAGGCCGGGACAGGGGGCTATGAGCAGTTCTTC.

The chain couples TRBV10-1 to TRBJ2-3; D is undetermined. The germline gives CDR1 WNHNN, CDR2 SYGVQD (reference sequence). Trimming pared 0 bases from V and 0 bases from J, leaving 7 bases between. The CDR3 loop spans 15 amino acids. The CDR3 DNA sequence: TGCGCCAGCAGTGAGTCAGTTGATAGCACAGATACGCAGTATTTT. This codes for CASSESVDSTDTQYF.

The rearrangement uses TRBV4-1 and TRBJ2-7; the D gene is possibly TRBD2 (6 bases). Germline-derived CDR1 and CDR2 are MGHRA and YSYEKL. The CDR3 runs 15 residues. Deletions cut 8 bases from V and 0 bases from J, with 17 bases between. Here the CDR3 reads CASSPQAGSSYEQYF. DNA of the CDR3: TGCGCCAGCTCTCCTCAGGCGGGGAGCTCCTACGAGCAGTACTTC.

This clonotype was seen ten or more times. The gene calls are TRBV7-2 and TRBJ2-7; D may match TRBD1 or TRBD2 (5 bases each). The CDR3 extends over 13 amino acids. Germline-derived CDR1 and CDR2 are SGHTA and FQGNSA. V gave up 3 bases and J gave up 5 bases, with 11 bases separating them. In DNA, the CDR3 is TGTGCCAGCAGCTTGGGGACGTTCAACGAGCAGTACTTC. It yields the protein CASSLGTFNEQYF.

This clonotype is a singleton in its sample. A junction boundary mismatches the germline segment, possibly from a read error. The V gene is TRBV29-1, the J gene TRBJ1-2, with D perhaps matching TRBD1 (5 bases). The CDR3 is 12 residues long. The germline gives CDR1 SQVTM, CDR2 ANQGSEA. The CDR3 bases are TGCGGCGTTGACGAGGGGAACTATGGCTACACCTTC. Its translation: CGVDEGNYGYTF.

The CDR3 loop is CAWSPWGNYGYTF. The CDR3 DNA reads TGTGCCTGGAGTCCTTGGGGGAACTATGGCTACACCTTC. The chain carries TRBV30 and TRBJ1-2, with a tentative D call TRBD1 (5 bases). V was trimmed by 2 bases and J by 2 bases, leaving 9 bases between them. Germline CDR1 and CDR2: GTSNPN and SVGIG (reference sequence). The CDR3 has 13 residues.

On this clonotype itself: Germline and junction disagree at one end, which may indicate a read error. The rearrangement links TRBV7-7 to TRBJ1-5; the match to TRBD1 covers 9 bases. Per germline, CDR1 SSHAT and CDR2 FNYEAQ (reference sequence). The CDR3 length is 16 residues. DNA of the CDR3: TGTGCTAGCAGCTTAGTATGGGGACAGGGTAGCCAGCCCCAGCATTTT. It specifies CASSLVWGQGSQPQHF.

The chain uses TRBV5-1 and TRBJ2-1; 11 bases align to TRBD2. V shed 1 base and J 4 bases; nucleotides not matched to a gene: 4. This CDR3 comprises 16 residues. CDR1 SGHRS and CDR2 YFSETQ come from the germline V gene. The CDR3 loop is CASSLTSGGEYNEQFF. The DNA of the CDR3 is TGCGCCAGCAGCTTGACTAGCGGGGGAGAATACAATGAGCAGTTCTTC.

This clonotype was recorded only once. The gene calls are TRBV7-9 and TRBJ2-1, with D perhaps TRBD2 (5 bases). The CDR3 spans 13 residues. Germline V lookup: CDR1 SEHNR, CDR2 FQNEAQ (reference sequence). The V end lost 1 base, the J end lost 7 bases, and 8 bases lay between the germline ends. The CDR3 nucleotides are TGTGCCAGCAGCTTAGGCCTAGCAAATGAGCAGTTCTTC. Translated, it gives CASSLGLANEQFF.

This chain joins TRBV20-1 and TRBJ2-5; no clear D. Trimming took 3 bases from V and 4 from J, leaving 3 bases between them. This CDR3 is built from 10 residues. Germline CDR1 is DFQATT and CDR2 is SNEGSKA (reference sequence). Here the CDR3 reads CSARLETQYF. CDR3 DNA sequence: TGCAGTGCTAGGTTAGAGACCCAGTACTTC.

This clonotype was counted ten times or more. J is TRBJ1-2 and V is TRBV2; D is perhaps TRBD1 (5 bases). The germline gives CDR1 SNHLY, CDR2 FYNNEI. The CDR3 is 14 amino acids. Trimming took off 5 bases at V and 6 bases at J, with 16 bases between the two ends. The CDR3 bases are TGTGCCAGCAGTCTGGGGCTACCCGGAAATGGCTACACCTTC. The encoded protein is CASSLGLPGNGYTF.

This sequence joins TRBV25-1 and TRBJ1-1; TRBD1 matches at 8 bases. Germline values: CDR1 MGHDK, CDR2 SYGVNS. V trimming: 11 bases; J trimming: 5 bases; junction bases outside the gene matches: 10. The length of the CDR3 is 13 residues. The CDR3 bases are TGTGCCGGCTTTACAGGGGGACGTACTGAAGCTTTCTTT. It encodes CAGFTGGRTEAFF.

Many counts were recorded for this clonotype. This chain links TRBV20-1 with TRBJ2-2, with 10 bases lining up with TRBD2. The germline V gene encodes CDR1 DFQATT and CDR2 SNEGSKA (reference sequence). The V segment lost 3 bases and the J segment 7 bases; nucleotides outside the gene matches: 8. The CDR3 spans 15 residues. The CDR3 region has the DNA TGCAGTGCTAGGTCAGCGGGAGGGCCAGGCGGGGAGCTGTTTTTT. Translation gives CSARSAGGPGGELFF.

CDR3 sequence: CAITNFVGAGGSEAFF. The CDR3 bases are TGTGCCATCACTAATTTCGTCGGGGCTGGGGGATCTGAAGCTTTCTTT. The chain couples TRBV10-3 to TRBJ1-1; D perhaps matches TRBD1 (5 bases). CDR1 is ENHRY and CDR2 is SYGVKD in the germline V gene. V lost 7 bases and J 6 bases, leaving 24 bases between the germline ends. The CDR3 has 16 residues.

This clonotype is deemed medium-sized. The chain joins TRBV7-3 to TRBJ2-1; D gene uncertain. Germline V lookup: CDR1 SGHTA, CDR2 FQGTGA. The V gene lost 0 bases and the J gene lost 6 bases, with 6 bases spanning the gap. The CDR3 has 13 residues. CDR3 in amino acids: CASSLTSSNEQFF. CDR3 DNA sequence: TGTGCCAGCAGCTTAACTAGTTCCAATGAGCAGTTCTTC.

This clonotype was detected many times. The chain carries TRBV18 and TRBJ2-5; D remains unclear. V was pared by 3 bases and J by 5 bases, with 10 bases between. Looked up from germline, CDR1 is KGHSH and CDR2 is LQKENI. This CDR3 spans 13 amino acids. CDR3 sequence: CASSPAFGETQYF. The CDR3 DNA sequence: TGTGCCAGCTCACCGGCTTTCGGGGAGACCCAGTACTTC.

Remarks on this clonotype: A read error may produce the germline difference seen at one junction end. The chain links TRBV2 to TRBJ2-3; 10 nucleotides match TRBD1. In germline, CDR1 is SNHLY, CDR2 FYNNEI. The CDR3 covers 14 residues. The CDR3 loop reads CVSSRDRGTDTQYF. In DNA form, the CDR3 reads TGTGTCAGCAGCCGGGACAGGGGTACAGATACGCAGTATTTT.

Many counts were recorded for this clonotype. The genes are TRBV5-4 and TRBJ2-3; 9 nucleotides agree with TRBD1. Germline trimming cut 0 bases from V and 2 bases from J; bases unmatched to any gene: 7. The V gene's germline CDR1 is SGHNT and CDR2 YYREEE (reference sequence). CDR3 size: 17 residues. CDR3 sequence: CASSLARGTGTTDTQYF. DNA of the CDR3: TGTGCCAGCAGCTTGGCTAGGGGGACAGGGACCACAGATACGCAGTATTTT. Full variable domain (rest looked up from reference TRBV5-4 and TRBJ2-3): ETGVTQSPTHLIKTRGQQVTLRCSSQSGHNTVSWYQQALGQGPQFIFQYYREEENGRGNFPPRFSGLQFPNYSSELNVNALELDDSALYLCASSLARGTGTTDTQYFGPGTRLTVL.

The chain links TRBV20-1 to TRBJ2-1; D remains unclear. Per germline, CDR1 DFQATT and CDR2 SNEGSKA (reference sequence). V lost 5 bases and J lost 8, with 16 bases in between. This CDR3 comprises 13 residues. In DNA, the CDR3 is TGCAGTGCTCCCGGACCAGTAGGCTATGAGCAGTTCTTC. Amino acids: CSAPGPVGYEQFF.